This T cell receptor beta chain is drawn from a study of regulatory T cells in long-lasting Graves disease. Time point described: newly diagnosed GD, antithyroid drugs for less than 3 months. RNA from PBMCs was the source of the TCR library. Construction of TCR beta libraries relied on iRepertoire HTBI primers and on Arm-PCR targeting CDR3 regions. Each CDR3 protein gets one entry after TCRdb re-called the multiplex PCR reads with MiXCR. The table lists 400,000 to 500,000 distinct CDR3 sequences, 12% to 15% of them singletons, with about 15% in the top ten. This clonotype was seen at least ten times. Germline V CDR1 and CDR2: LGHDT, YNNKEL (reference sequence). Trimming left V 1 base short and J 8 bases short, with 14 bases between. CDR3 length: 15 residues. This sample also appeared in a second study, on T cells in Graves' hyperthyroidism and ophthalmopathy.

This chain joins TRBV3-1 and TRBJ1-4; D not certain. The clonotype originates from a woman aged 50 to 60 with Graves disease. Sequenced material: peripheral blood mononuclear cells (PBMCs), taken at new diagnosis, from a patient treated with antithyroid drugs. CDR3 bases: TGTGCCAGCAGCCAAGGAGTGAGGGTTTCGGAAAAACTGTTTTTT. Protein: CASSQGVRVSEKLFF.